The 26 T cell receptor beta chains in this list originate from one sample, sequenced in a study of response to subunit inactivated influenza vaccine. TCRdb independently ran MiXCR on the RT-PCR reads; one entry per CDR3 protein. The sample shows about 540,000 distinct CDR3 sequences, 14% of them seen only once. This material consisted of PBMCs from blood, taken roughly 12 days after vaccination. These receptors originate from a man aged 50 to 59 who received an inactivated influenza vaccine.

This clonotype has a count of ten or more. J is TRBJ2-1 and V is TRBV7-3; D possibly matches TRBD1 or TRBD2 (5 bases each). The CDR3 is 15 residues long. Trimming removed 5 bases from V and 2 bases from J, with 13 bases in between. CDR1 SGHTA and CDR2 FQGTGA come from the germline V gene. CDR3 bases: TGTGCCAGCAGCAAAGGGACGGTGACCTACAATGAGCAGTTCTTC. Protein: CASSKGTVTYNEQFF.

V is TRBV5-1 and J is TRBJ2-7; 7 bases match TRBD1. From germline, CDR1 is SGHRS and CDR2 YFSETQ. V gave up 4 bases and J gave up 12 bases; unmatched junction bases: 13. The CDR3 length is 13 residues. CDR3 DNA: TGCGCCAGCAGCCCCGAAGGACAGGCGTCAGCGTACTTC. Its protein product is CASSPEGQASAYF.

The chain couples TRBV9 to TRBJ2-7, with D perhaps TRBD1 (6 bases). Trimming cost V 2 bases and J 5 bases, with 14 bases left between them. Germline V gene lookup returns CDR1 SGDLS and CDR2 YYNGEE. The CDR3 spans 14 residues. DNA for the CDR3: TGTGCCAGCAGCGTCTCTCCAGGGGCCGACGAGCAGTACTTC. This encodes CASSVSPGADEQYF.

A few counts support this clonotype. The rearrangement joins TRBV12-3 or TRBV12-4 to TRBJ1-5; D may be TRBD1 (6 bases). The CDR3 has 16 residues. Between the trimmed V and J ends, which lost 5 bases and 2 bases, there was a span of 16 bases. In DNA, the CDR3 is TGTGCCAGCAGTAAAAATTACAGGGTAGGCAATCAGCCCCAGCATTTT. It yields the protein CASSKNYRVGNQPQHF.

The table lists this clonotype with a few counts. This rearrangement joins TRBV27 to TRBJ2-2; 7 nucleotides line up with TRBD2. V trimming: 4 bases; J trimming: 1 base; junction bases outside the gene matches: 3. The CDR3 consists of 15 residues. Germline CDR1 MNHEY, CDR2 SMNVEV (reference sequence). In DNA form, the CDR3 reads TGTGCCAGCAGTTCGGGACTACAGAACACCGGGGAGCTGTTTTTT. Translating it yields CASSSGLQNTGELFF.

The V call is TRBV28, the J call TRBJ2-1; weak D call: TRBD1 (5 bases). CDR3 length: 17 residues. CDR1 and CDR2 from the germline V gene are MDHEN and SYDVKM. The V gene lost 5 bases and the J gene lost 2 bases, with 19 bases spanning the gap. CDR3 protein: CASSTLWGGSTYNEQFF. The DNA of the CDR3 is TGTGCCAGCAGTACCCTTTGGGGCGGATCTACCTACAATGAGCAGTTCTTC.

V usage is TRBV6-5 and J usage is TRBJ1-2; D unclear. Per the germline V gene, CDR1 is MNHEY and CDR2 is SVGAGI. The CDR3 is 11 residues long. V was trimmed by 7 bases and J by 1 base, leaving 4 bases between them. The CDR3 sequence is CASMNNYGYTF. CDR3 in DNA: TGTGCCAGCATGAATAACTATGGCTACACCTTC.

This clonotype has just a few counts. The CDR3 DNA sequence: TGCGCCAGCAGCCAAGAGGGCCGACGCGGAGATGGCTACACCTTC. Its translation: CASSQEGRRGDGYTF. The chain is built from TRBV4-1 and TRBJ1-2; D is ambiguous. V was pared by 0 bases and J by 6 bases, with 14 bases between. Germline V gives CDR1 MGHRA, CDR2 YSYEKL. The CDR3 length is 15 residues.

This clonotype was observed a handful of times. The CDR3 is CASSLLGNRGETQYF. CDR3 DNA: TGTGCCAGCAGCTTACTGGGCAACCGGGGAGAGACCCAGTACTTC. The gene calls are TRBV7-3 and TRBJ2-5; perhaps TRBD2 as D (5 bases). V dropped 2 bases and J dropped 4 bases, with 14 bases sitting between them. This CDR3 is 15 amino acids long. The germline V gene encodes CDR1 SGHTA and CDR2 FQGTGA.

This clonotype was seen more than once but under ten times. V is TRBV4-1 and J is TRBJ1-2; D possibly corresponds to TRBD1 (6 bases). The CDR3 totals 15 residues. Germline CDR1 reads MGHRA; CDR2 reads YSYEKL. V lost 1 base and J lost 0, with 9 bases in between. The CDR3 loop is CASSQGTESNYGYTF. The CDR3 region has the DNA TGCGCCAGCAGCCAAGGGACAGAATCTAACTATGGCTACACCTTC.

The chain has TRBV6-5 and TRBJ2-1; 10 nucleotides agree with TRBD2. The CDR3 loop spans 16 amino acids. With 0 bases clipped from V and 3 bases from J, the junction kept 2 bases outside the gene matches. The germline V gene has CDR1 MNHEY and CDR2 SVGAGI. CDR3 nucleotides: TGTGCCAGCAGTTACTCGACTAGCGGGTACTACAATGAGCAGTTCTTC. It is translated as CASSYSTSGYYNEQFF.

The rearrangement uses TRBV10-3 and TRBJ1-5; possible D gene TRBD1, 5 bases. The germline V gene has CDR1 ENHRY and CDR2 SYGVKD. The CDR3 runs to 16 residues. V was pared by 1 base and J by 1 base, with 11 bases between. The CDR3 reads CAISEYQGPSNQPQHF. The CDR3 DNA follows: TGTGCCATCAGTGAGTATCAGGGACCCAGCAATCAGCCCCAGCATTTT.

This chain uses TRBV4-1 with TRBJ2-7; 11 bases line up with TRBD2. Trimming at V came to 5 bases and at J to 1 base, leaving 13 bases not matched to a gene. This CDR3 has 18 residues. Germline loops: CDR1 MGHRA, CDR2 YSYEKL. The CDR3 here is CASSNLLALAGGSYEQYF. CDR3 nucleotide sequence: TGCGCCAGCAGCAACCTATTGGCGCTAGCGGGAGGTTCCTACGAGCAGTACTTC.

This clonotype has a handful of counts. J is TRBJ1-1 and V is TRBV11-1; the D is unclear. The CDR3 totals 13 residues. Per germline, CDR1 SGHAT and CDR2 FQDESV (reference sequence). V lost 3 bases to trimming and J lost 1 base, with 6 bases between them. The CDR3 sequence: CASSFLQNTEAFF. CDR3 coding DNA: TGTGCCAGCAGCTTCCTACAGAACACTGAAGCTTTCTTT.

The chain carries TRBV5-6 and TRBJ2-2; 9 nucleotides match TRBD1. Germline V gives CDR1 SGHDT, CDR2 YYEEEE. The J segment lost 2 bases and the V segment lost 3 bases, leaving 5 bases of the junction unmatched. CDR3 length equals 16 residues. Here the CDR3 reads CASSSQGAVNTGELFF. The CDR3 DNA reads as TGTGCCAGCAGCTCACAGGGGGCAGTAAACACCGGGGAGCTGTTTTTT.

The chain combines TRBV6-4 with TRBJ2-1, with D perhaps TRBD2 (6 bases). This CDR3 has 13 amino acids. In germline, CDR1 is MRHNA, CDR2 SNTAGT. The V end lost 10 bases, the J end lost 6 bases, and 16 bases lay between the germline ends. The CDR3 here is CATRRAGSNEQFF. The CDR3 region has the DNA TGTGCCACAAGGCGGGCGGGAAGCAATGAGCAGTTCTTC.

V and J are TRBV7-9 and TRBJ2-2; D is possibly TRBD2 (6 bases). V lost 5 bases to trimming and J lost 1 base, with 14 bases between them. The V gene's germline CDR1 is SEHNR and CDR2 FQNEAQ (reference sequence). The CDR3 runs to 16 residues. The CDR3 is CASSPAGSRNTGELFF. The CDR3 coding sequence is TGTGCCAGCAGCCCCGCGGGGAGTCGGAACACCGGGGAGCTGTTTTTT.

V gene TRBV5-1 combines with J gene TRBJ1-1; D possibly corresponds to TRBD1 (6 bases). V was shortened by 1 base and J by 2 bases, with 9 bases between the two germline ends. Germline V gene sequence: CDR1 SGHRS, CDR2 YFSETQ. The CDR3 runs to 14 residues. CDR3 nucleotide sequence: TGCGCCAGCAGCTTGTACGGGACAAACACTGAAGCTTTCTTT. Translation: CASSLYGTNTEAFF. The full variable domain, with the rest looked up from reference TRBV5-1 and TRBJ1-1, is KAGVTQTPRYLIKTRGQQVTLSCSPISGHRSVSWYQQTPGQGLQFLFEYFSETQRNKGNFPGRFSGRQFSNSRSEMNVSTLELGDSALYLCASSLYGTNTEAFFGQGTRLTVV.

In this sample, this clonotype turned up a few times. The CDR3 DNA sequence: TGCAGTGCTAGAGATATAGACAGGGGGTGGACTGAAGCTTTCTTT. The encoded protein is CSARDIDRGWTEAFF. The chain links TRBV20-1 to TRBJ1-1; 9 bases agree with TRBD1. J gave up 5 bases and V 0 bases, and 7 bases lay outside the gene matches. The V gene's germline CDR1 is DFQATT and CDR2 SNEGSKA (reference sequence). The CDR3 length is 15 residues.

This chain connects TRBV20-1 to TRBJ2-3; 9 bases agree with TRBD1. The CDR3 has 15 residues. Per the germline V gene, CDR1 is DFQATT and CDR2 is SNEGSKA (reference sequence). Trimming took 5 bases from V and 3 from J; bases not matched to a gene: 9. This CDR3 is CSAERGTGMTDTQYF. The CDR3, as DNA: TGCAGTGCTGAGAGAGGGACAGGGATGACAGATACGCAGTATTTT.

This rearrangement joins TRBV24-1 to TRBJ2-1; 11 nucleotides agree with TRBD2. Germline loops: CDR1 KGHDR, CDR2 SFDVKD. The trim removed 4 bases at V and 6 bases at J, leaving 10 bases unmatched. This CDR3 spans 17 amino acids. CDR3 sequence: CATSDPRVAGGFNEQFF. DNA of the CDR3: TGTGCCACCAGTGACCCGAGGGTAGCGGGGGGGTTCAATGAGCAGTTCTTC.

The genes are TRBV20-1 and TRBJ2-3; 10 bases align to TRBD1. Germline CDR1 is DFQATT and CDR2 is SNEGSKA (reference sequence). The CDR3 covers 14 residues. V trimming: 2 bases; J trimming: 6 bases; junction bases outside the gene matches: 5. The CDR3 reads CSARLDRGGDTQYF. The CDR3 DNA is TGCAGTGCTAGACTGGACAGGGGGGGCGATACGCAGTATTTT.

This clonotype was seen ten or more times. The CDR3 coding sequence is TGTGCCAGCAGCTTGGTTCGGGGTCCCCAGCATTTT. This translates into CASSLVRGPQHF. The rearrangement links TRBV5-6 to TRBJ1-5; no clear D. This CDR3 region has 12 residues. Germline-derived CDR1 and CDR2 are SGHDT and YYEEEE. Trimming took off 0 bases at V and 10 bases at J, with 8 bases between the two ends.

This clonotype was counted between two and nine times. This chain connects TRBV7-2 to TRBJ1-6; D possibly corresponds to TRBD1 (6 bases). V gave up 7 bases and J gave up 9 bases, with 13 bases separating them. CDR1 is SGHTA, CDR2 FQGNSA, per germline. The CDR3 has 13 amino acids. The CDR3 DNA reads as TGTGCCAGCAACTTCCCGGGGGCTTCACCCCTCCACTTT. Residues: CASNFPGASPLHF.

In its sample, this clonotype was seen a few times. The genes are TRBV12-3 or TRBV12-4 and TRBJ2-7; a weak D match, TRBD2 (5 bases). V was cut by 5 bases and J by 0 bases, with 11 bases left in between. The CDR3 is 14 residues long. The CDR3 region has the DNA TGTGCCAGCAGTCCGCAGCGGATCTCCTACGAGCAGTACTTC. Amino acids: CASSPQRISYEQYF.

This clonotype was observed a handful of times. The rearrangement uses TRBV7-8 and TRBJ1-1; D remains ambiguous. CDR3 length: 16 amino acids. V was trimmed by 0 bases and J by 4 bases, leaving 15 bases between them. Germline values: CDR1 SGHVS, CDR2 FQNEAQ. The chain's CDR3 is CASSLAAHMVGTEAFF. The CDR3 DNA follows: TGTGCCAGCAGCTTAGCGGCACACATGGTCGGCACTGAAGCTTTCTTT.